This T cell receptor beta chain was retrieved from a study of T cell changes during pregnancy in multiple sclerosis. Measured with immunoSEQ multiplex PCR; TCRdb has only the in-frame clones, and not every one. The table lists 37,000 or so clones, 88% of them singletons. The sample here was CD4+ T cells from peripheral blood mononuclear cells, taken before pregnancy. The sequence was obtained from a female donor with multiple sclerosis, enrolled in a pregnancy study.

In DNA form, the CDR3 reads TGCGCCAGCAGCTCGGGAATGACGGATAATGAAAAACTGTTTTTT. Protein sequence: CASSSGMTDNEKLFF. The chain recombines TRBV5-1 with TRBJ1-4; D remains unclear. Germline assignment: CDR1 SGHRS and CDR2 YFSETQ. The CDR3 contains 15 residues. The V end was cut by 3 bases, the J end by 4 bases, with 13 bases between. Full variable domain (rest looked up from reference TRBV5-1 and TRBJ1-4): KAGVTQTPRYLIKTRGQQVTLSCSPISGHRSVSWYQQTPGQGLQFLFEYFSETQRNKGNFPGRFSGRQFSNSRSEMNVSTLELGDSALYLCASSSGMTDNEKLFFGSGTQLSVL.